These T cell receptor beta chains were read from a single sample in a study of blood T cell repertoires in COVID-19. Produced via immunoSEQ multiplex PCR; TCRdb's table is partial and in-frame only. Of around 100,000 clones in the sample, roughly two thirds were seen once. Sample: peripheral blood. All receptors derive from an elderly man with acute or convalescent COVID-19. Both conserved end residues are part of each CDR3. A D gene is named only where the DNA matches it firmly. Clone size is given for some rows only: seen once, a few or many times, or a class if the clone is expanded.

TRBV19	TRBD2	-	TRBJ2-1	TGTGCCAGTAGTATAGGGGCTAGCGGGAGGGCCGGCGAGCAGTTCTTC	CASSIGASGRAGEQFF
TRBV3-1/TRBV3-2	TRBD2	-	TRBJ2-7	TGTGCCAGCAGCCAAGATAGACCTATTAGCGGGAGGGGATCCGAGCAGTACTTC	CASSQDRPISGRGSEQYF
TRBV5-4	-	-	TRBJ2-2	TGTGCCAGCATCCTAATAGCCGGGGAGCTGTTTTTT	CASILIAGELFF
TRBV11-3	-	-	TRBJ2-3	TGTGCCAGCAGTTCCGGACTAAATACGCAGTATTTT	CASSSGLNTQYF
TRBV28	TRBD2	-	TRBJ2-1	TGTGCCAGCAGTTCCTCTAGCGGGAGGATTTCCTACAATGAGCAGTTCTTC	CASSSSSGRISYNEQFF
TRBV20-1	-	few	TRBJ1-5	TGCAGTGCGGGTGGAGCGAAGCCCCAGCATTTT	CSAGGAKPQHF
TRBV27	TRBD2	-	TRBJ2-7	TGTGCCAGCAGTGGGAGAGGACTAGCGCCCTACGAGCAGTACTTC	CASSGRGLAPYEQYF
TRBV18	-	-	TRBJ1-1	TGTGCCAGCTCACCTACGGGGCGGGAGACTGAAGCTTTCTTT	CASSPTGRETEAFF
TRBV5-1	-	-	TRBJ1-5	TGCGCCAGCAGCTTGGGCACCGGGCGGGATCAGCCCCAGCATTTT	CASSLGTGRDQPQHF
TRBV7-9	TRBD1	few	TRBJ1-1	TGTGCCAGCAGCCTGACAGGGGGCCACACTGAAGCTTTCTTT	CASSLTGGHTEAFF
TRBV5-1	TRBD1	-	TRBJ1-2	TGCGCCAGCTCTCCGGGACAGGGCTCCAGAAGAAGCTATGGCTACACCTTC	CASSPGQGSRRSYGYTF
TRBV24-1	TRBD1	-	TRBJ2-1	TGTGCCACCAGTGATGCCCAGGGGGATTCCTACAATGAGCAGTTCTTC	CATSDAQGDSYNEQFF
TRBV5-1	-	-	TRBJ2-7	TGCGCCAGCAGCTTATACAGAGACTACGAGCAGTACTTC	CASSLYRDYEQYF
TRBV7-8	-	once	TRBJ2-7	TGTGCCAGCAGCTTAGAATCCGGGTACGAGCAGTACTTC	CASSLESGYEQYF
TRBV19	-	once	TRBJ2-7	TGTGCCAGTCTCCAACACAGGGCAGTCTACGAGCAGTACTTC	CASLQHRAVYEQYF
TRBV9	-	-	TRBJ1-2	TGTGCCAGCAGCGTAGATCCGGGGTCGGACTATGGCTACACCTTC	CASSVDPGSDYGYTF
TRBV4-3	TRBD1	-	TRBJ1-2	TGCGCCAGCAGCCAAGGAGCGGGACAGGGGAACTATGGCTACACCTTC	CASSQGAGQGNYGYTF
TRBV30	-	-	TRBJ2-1	TGTGCCTGGAGTGCACTAGCCTGGAGTGAGCAGTTCTTC	CAWSALAWSEQFF
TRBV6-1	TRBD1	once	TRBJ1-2	TGTGCCAGCAGTGAAGGACAGGGACAGTTCTATGGCTACACCTTC	CASSEGQGQFYGYTF
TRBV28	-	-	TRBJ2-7	TGTGCCAGCAGCGAACAGGGTACCTACGAGCAGTACTTC	CASSEQGTYEQYF
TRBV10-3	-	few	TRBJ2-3	TGTGCCATCAGTGAGCAGGATTGGGATACGCAGTATTTT	CAISEQDWDTQYF
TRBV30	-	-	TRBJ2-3	TGTGCCTGGAGTGTTGGCGGGGACACAGATACGCAGTATTTT	CAWSVGGDTDTQYF